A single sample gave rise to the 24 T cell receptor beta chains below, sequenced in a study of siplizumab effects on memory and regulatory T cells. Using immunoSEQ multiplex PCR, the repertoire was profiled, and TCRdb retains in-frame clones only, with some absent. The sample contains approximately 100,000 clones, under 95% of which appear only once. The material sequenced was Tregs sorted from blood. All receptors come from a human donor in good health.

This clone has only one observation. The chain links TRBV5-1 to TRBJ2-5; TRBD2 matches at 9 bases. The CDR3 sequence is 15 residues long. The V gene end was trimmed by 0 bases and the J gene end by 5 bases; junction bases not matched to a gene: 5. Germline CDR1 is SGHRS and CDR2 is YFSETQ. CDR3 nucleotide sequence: TGCGCCAGCAGCTTGGGACTAGCGGTGAGGGAGACCCAGTACTTC. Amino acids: CASSLGLAVRETQYF.

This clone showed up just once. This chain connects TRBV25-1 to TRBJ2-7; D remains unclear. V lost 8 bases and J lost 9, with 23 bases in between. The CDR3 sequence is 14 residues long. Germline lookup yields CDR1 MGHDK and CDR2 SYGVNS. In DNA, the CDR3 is TGTGCCAGCTCCTCTCGGGTTGAGTCAATCAGGCAGTACTTC. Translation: CASSSRVESIRQYF.

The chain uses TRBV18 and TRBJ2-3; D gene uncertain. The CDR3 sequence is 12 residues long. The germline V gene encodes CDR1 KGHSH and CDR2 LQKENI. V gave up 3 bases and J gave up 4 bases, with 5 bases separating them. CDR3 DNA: TGTGCCAGCTCACCGTTTGCAGATACGCAGTATTTT. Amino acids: CASSPFADTQYF. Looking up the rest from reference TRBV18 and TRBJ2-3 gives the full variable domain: NAGVMQNPRHLVRRRGQEARLRCSPMKGHSHVYWYRQLPEEGLKFMVYLQKENIIDESGMPKERFSAEFPKEGPSILRIQQVVRGDSAAYFCASSPFADTQYFGPGTRLTVL.

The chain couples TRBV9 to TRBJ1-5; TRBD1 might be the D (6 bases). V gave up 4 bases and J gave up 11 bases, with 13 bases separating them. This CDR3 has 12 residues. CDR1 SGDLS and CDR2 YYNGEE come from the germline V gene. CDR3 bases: TGTGCCAGCAGCTTGGGACACGGGGCCCAGCATTTT. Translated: CASSLGHGAQHF.

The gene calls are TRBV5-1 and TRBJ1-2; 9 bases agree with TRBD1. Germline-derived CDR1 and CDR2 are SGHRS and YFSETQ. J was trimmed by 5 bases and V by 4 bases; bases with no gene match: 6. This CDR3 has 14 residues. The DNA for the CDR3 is TGCGCCAGCAGCCGGGGACAGGGAGGTTATGGCTACACCTTC. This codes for CASSRGQGGYGYTF.

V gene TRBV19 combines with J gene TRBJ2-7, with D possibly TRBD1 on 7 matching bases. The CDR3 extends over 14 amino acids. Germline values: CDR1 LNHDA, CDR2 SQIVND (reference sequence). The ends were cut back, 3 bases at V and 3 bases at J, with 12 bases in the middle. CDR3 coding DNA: TGTGCCAGTAGTATCCAGGGGGGCAACTACGAGCAGTACTTC. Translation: CASSIQGGNYEQYF.

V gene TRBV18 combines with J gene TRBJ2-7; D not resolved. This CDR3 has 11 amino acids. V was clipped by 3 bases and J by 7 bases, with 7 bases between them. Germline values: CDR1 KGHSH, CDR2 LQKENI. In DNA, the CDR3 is TGTGCCAGCTCACCCTTTGATGAGCAGTACTTC. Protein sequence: CASSPFDEQYF.

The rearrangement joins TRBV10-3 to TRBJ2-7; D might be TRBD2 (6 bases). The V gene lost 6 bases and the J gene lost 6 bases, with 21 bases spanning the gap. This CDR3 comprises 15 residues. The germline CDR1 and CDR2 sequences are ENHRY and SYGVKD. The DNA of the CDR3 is TGTGCCATCAGCTCAAGCGGGTCCGATTCCCTCGAGCAGTACTTC. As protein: CAISSSGSDSLEQYF.

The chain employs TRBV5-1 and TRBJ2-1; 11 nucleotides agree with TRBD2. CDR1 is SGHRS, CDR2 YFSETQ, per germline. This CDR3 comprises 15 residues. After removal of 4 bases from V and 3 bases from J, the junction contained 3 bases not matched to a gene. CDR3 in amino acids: CASSTLAGDYNEQFF. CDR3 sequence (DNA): TGCGCCAGCAGCACACTAGCGGGAGACTACAATGAGCAGTTCTTC.

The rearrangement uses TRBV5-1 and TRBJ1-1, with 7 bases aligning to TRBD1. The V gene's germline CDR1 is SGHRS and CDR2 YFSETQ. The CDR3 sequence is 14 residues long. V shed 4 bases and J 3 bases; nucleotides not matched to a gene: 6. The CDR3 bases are TGCGCCAGCAGCGAGGGGACAGAGGACACTGAAGCTTTCTTT. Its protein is CASSEGTEDTEAFF. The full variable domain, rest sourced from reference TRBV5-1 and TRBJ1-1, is KAGVTQTPRYLIKTRGQQVTLSCSPISGHRSVSWYQQTPGQGLQFLFEYFSETQRNKGNFPGRFSGRQFSNSRSEMNVSTLELGDSALYLCASSEGTEDTEAFFGQGTRLTVV.

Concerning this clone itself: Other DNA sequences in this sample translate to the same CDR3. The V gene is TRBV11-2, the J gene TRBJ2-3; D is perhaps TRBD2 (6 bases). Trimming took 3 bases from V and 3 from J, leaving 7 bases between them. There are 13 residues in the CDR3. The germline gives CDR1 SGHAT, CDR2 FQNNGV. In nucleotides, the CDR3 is TGTGCCAGCAGCTTGGGAGGAACAGATACGCAGTATTTT. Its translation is CASSLGGTDTQYF.

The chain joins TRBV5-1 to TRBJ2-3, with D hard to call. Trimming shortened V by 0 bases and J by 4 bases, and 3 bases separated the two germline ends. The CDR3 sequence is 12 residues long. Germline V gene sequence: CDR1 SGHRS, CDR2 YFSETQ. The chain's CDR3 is CASSLVADTQYF. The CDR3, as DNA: TGCGCCAGCAGCTTGGTCGCAGATACGCAGTATTTT.

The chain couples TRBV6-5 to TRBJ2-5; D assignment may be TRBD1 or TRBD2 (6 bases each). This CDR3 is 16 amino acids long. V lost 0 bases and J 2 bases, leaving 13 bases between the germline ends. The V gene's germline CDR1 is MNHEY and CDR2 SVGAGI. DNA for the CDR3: TGTGCCAGCAGTTACTCAGGCACAGGGAGGCAAGAGACCCAGTACTTC. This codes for CASSYSGTGRQETQYF.

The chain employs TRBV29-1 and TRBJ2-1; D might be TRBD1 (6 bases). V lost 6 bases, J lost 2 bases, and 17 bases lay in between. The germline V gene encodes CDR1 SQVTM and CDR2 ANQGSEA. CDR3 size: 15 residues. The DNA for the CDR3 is TGCAGCGTCGGTTACCGGGACACAGCCTACAATGAGCAGTTCTTC. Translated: CSVGYRDTAYNEQFF.

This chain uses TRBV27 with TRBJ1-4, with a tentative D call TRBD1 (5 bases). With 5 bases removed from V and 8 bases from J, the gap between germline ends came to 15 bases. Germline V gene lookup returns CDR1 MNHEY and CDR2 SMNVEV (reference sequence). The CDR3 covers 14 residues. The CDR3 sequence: CASSPWTGDEKLFF. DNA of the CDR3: TGTGCCAGCAGTCCCTGGACCGGGGACGAAAAACTGTTTTTT.

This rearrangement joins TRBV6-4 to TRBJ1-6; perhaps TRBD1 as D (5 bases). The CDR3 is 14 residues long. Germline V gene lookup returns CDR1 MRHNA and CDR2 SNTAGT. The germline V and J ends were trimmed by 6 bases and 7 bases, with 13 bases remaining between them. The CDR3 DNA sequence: TGTGCCAGCAGAGCGGGACGGGAAAATTCACCCCTCCACTTT. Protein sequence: CASRAGRENSPLHF.

CDR3 sequence (DNA): TGTGCCAGCAGCCCCCGAGGGGGGCTTGGAAACACCATATATTTT. Amino acid sequence: CASSPRGGLGNTIYF. The rearrangement links TRBV11-2 to TRBJ1-3, with D possibly being TRBD1 (6 bases). CDR3 length equals 15 residues. The germline gives CDR1 SGHAT, CDR2 FQNNGV. V was clipped by 5 bases and J by 3 bases, with 14 bases between them.

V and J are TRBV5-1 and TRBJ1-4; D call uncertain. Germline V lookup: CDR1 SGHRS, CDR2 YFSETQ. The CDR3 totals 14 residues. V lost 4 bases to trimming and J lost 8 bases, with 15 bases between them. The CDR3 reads CASSPAGPTEKLFF. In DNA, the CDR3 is TGCGCCAGCAGCCCTGCTGGACCCACCGAAAAACTGTTTTTT. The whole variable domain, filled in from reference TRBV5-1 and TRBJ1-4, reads KAGVTQTPRYLIKTRGQQVTLSCSPISGHRSVSWYQQTPGQGLQFLFEYFSETQRNKGNFPGRFSGRQFSNSRSEMNVSTLELGDSALYLCASSPAGPTEKLFFGSGTQLSVL.

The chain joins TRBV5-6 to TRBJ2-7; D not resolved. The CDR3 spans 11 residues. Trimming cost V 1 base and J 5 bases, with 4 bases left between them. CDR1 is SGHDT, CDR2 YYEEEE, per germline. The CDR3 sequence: CASSLNHEQYF. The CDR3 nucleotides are TGTGCCAGCAGCTTGAACCACGAGCAGTACTTC.

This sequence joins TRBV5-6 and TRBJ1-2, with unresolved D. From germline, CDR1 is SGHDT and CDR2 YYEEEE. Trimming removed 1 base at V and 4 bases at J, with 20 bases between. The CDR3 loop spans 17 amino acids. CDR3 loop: CASSLIGLGSSIYGYTF. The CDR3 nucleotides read TGTGCCAGCAGCTTGATTGGTCTAGGATCTTCCATCTATGGCTACACCTTC.

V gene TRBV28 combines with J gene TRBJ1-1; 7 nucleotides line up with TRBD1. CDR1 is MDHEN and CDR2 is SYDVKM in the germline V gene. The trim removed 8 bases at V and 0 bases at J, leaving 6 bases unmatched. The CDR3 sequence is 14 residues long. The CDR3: CASGDSFLNTEAFF. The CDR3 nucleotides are TGTGCCAGCGGGGACAGCTTCTTGAACACTGAAGCTTTCTTT.

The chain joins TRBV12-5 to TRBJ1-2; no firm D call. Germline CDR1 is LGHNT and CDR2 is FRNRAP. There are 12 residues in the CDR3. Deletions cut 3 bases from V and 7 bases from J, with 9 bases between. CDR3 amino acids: CASGFAYGGYTF. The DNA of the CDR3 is TGTGCTAGTGGTTTCGCGTATGGTGGCTACACCTTC. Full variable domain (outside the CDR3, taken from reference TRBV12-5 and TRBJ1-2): DARVTQTPRHKVTEMGQEVTMRCQPILGHNTVFWYRQTMMQGLELLAYFRNRAPLDDSGMPKDRFSAEMPDATLATLKIQPSEPRDSAVYFCASGFAYGGYTFGSGTRLTVV.

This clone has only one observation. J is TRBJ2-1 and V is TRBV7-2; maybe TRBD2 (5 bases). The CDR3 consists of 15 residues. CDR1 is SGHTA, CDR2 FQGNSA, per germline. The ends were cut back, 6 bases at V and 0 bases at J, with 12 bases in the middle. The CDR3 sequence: CASRPAGSSYNEQFF. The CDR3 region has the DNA TGTGCCAGCAGGCCCGCTGGGAGCTCCTACAATGAGCAGTTCTTC.

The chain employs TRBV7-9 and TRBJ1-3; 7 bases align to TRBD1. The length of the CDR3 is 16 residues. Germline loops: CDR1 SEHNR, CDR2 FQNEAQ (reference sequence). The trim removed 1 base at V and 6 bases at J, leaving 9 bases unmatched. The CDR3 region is CASSLGVGGQTNTIYF. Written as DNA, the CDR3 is TGTGCCAGCAGCTTAGGAGTTGGGGGACAGACAAACACCATATATTTT. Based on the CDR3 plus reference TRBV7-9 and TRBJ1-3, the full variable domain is DTGVSQNPRHKITKRGQNVTFRCDPISEHNRLYWYRQTLGQGPEFLTYFQNEAQLEKSRLLSDRFSAERPKGSFSTLEIQRTEQGDSAMYLCASSLGVGGQTNTIYFGEGSWLTVV.